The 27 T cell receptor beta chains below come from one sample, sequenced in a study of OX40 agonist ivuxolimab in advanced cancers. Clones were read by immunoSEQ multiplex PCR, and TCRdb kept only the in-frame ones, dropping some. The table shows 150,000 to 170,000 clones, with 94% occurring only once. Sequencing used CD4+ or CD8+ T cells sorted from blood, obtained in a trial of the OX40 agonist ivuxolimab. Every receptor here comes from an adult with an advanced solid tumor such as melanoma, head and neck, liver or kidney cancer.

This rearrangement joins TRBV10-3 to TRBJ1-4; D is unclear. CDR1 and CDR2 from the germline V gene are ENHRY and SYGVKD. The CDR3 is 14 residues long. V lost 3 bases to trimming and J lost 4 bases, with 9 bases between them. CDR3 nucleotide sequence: TGTGCCATCAGTGATACAACCCTTAATGAAAAACTGTTTTTT. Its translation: CAISDTTLNEKLFF.

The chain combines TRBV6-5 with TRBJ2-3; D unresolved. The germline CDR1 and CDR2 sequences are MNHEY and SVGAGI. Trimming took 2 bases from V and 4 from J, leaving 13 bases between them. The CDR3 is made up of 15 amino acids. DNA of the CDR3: TGTGCCAGCAGTTACCCCCCCGACCCGGCAGATACGCAGTATTTT. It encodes CASSYPPDPADTQYF.

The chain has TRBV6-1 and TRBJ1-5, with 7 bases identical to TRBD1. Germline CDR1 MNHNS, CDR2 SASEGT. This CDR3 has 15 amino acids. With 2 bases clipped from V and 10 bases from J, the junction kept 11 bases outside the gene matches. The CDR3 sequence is CASSETDRARGPQHF. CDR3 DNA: TGTGCCAGCAGTGAAACCGACAGGGCAAGGGGACCCCAGCATTTT.

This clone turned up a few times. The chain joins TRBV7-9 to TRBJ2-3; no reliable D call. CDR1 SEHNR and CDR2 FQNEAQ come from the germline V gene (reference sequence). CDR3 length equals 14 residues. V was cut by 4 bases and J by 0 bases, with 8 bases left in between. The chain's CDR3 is CASSSLGSTDTQYF. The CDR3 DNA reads TGTGCCAGCAGCTCCCTAGGTAGCACAGATACGCAGTATTTT.

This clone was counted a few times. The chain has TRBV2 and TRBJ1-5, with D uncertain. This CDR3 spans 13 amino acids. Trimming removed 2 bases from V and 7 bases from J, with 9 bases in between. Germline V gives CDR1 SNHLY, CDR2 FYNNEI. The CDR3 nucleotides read TGTGCCAGCAGTGAAAAGGGAAGGCAGCCCCAGCATTTT. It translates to CASSEKGRQPQHF.

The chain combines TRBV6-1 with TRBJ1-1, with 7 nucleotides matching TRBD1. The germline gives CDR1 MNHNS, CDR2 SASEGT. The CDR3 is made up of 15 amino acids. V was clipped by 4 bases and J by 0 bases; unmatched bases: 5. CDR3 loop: CASSAMGQLNTEAFF. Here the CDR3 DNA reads TGTGCCAGCAGTGCCATGGGACAGTTGAACACTGAAGCTTTCTTT.

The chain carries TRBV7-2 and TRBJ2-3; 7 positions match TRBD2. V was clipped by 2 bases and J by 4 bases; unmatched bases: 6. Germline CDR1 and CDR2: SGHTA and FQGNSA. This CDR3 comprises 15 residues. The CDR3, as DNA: TGTGCCAGCAGCTTAAACCTAGCGGTGCCAGATACGCAGTATTTT. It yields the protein CASSLNLAVPDTQYF.

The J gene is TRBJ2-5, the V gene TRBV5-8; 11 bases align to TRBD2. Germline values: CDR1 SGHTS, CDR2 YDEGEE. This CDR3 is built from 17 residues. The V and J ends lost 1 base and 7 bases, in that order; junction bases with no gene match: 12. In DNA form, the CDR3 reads TGTGCCAGCAGCTTGCGGGTTACTAGCGGGAGAGGGGGGACCCAGTACTTC. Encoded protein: CASSLRVTSGRGGTQYF.

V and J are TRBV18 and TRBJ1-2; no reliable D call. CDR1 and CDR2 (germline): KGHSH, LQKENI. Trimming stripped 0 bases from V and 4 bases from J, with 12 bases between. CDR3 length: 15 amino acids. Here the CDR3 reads CASSPPGGNGYGYTF. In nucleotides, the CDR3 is TGTGCCAGCTCACCACCGGGAGGGAACGGCTATGGCTACACCTTC.

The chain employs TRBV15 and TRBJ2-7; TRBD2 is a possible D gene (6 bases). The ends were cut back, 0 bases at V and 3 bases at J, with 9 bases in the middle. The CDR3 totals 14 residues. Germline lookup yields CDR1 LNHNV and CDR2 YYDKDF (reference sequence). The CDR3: CATSREGLNYEQYF. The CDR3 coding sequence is TGTGCCACCAGCAGAGAGGGACTTAACTACGAGCAGTACTTC.

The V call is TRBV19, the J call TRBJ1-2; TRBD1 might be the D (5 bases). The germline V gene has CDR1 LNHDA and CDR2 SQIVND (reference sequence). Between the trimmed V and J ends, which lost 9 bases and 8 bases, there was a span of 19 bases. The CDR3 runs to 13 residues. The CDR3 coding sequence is TGTGCCAGCCGAAACCTCGACAGTCGAGGCTACACCTTC. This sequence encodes CASRNLDSRGYTF.

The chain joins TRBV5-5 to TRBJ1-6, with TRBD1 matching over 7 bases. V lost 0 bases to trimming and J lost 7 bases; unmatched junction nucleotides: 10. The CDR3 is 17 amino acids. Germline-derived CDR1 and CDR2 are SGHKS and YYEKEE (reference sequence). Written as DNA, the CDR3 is TGTGCCAGCAGCTTGGAATTTGTTGGACAGGAGAATTCACCCCTCCACTTT. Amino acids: CASSLEFVGQENSPLHF. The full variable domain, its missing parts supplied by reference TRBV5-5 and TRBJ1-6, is DAGVTQSPTHLIKTRGQQVTLRCSPISGHKSVSWYQQVLGQGPQFIFQYYEKEERGRGNFPDRFSARQFPNYSSELNVNALLLGDSALYLCASSLEFVGQENSPLHFGNGTRLTVT.

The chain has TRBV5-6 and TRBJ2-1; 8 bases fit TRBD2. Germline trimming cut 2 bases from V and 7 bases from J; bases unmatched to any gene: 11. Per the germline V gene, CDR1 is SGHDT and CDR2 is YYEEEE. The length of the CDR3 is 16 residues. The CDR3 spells CASSFGMRGRPNEQFF. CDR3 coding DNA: TGTGCCAGCAGCTTTGGTATGCGCGGGAGGCCTAATGAGCAGTTCTTC.

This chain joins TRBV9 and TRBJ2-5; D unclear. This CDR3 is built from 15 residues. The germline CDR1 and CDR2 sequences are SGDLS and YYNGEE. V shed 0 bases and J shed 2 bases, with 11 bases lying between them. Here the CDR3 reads CASSVDPGRQETQYF. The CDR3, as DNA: TGTGCCAGCAGCGTAGATCCCGGCAGGCAAGAGACCCAGTACTTC.

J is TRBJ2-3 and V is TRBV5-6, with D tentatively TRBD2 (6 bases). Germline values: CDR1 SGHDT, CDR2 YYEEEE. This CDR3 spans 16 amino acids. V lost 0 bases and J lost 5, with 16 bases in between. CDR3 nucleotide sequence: TGTGCCAGCAGCTTGGAGGGGAGCGGGTTCCTAGATACGCAGTATTTT. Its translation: CASSLEGSGFLDTQYF.

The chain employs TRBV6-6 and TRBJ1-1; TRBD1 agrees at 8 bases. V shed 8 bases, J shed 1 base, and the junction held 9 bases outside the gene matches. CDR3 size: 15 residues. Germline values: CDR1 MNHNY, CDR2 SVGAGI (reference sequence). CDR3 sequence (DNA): TGTGCCAGCTATGGACAGGGATTAGCGAACACTGAAGCTTTCTTT. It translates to CASYGQGLANTEAFF.

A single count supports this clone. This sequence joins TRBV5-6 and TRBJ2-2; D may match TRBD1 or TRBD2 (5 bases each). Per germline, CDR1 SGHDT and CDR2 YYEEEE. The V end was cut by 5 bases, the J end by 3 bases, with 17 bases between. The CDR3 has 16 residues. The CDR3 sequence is CASSTGTRWDTGELFF. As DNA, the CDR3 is TGTGCCAGCAGTACCGGGACCCGTTGGGACACCGGGGAGCTGTTTTTT.

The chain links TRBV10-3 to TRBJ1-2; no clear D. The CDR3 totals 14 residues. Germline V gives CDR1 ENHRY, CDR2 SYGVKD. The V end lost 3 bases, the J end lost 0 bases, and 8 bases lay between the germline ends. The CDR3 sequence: CAISDPTPNYGYTF. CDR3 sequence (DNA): TGTGCCATCAGTGACCCTACCCCTAACTATGGCTACACCTTC.

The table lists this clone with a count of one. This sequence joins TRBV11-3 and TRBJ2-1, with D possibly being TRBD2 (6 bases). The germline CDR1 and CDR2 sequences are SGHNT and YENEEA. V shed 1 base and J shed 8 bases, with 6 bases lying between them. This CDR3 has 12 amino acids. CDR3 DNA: TGTGCCAGCAGCTTAGGGGGGGATGAGCAGTTCTTC. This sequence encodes CASSLGGDEQFF. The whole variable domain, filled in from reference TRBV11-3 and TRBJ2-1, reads EAGVVQSPRYKIIEKKQPVAFWCNPISGHNTLYWYLQNLGQGPELLIRYENEEAVDDSQLPKDRFSAERLKGVDSTLKIQPAELGDSAVYLCASSLGGDEQFFGPGTRLTVL.

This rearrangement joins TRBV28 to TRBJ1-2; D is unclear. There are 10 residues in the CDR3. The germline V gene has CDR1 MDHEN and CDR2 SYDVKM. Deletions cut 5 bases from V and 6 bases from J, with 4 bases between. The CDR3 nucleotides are TGTGCCAGCAGTGATCATGGCTACACCTTC. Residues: CASSDHGYTF.

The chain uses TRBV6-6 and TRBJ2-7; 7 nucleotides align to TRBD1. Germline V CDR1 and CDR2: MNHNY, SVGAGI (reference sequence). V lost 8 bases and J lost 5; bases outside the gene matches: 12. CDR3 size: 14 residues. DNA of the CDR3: TGTGCCAGCTCACGGACAGGTGGTACCGACGAGCAGTACTTC. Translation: CASSRTGGTDEQYF.

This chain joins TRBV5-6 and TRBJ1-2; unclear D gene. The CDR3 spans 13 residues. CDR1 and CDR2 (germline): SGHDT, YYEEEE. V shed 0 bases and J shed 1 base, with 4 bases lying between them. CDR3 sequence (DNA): TGTGCCAGCAGCTTGGGGTTTAACTATGGCTACACCTTC. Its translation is CASSLGFNYGYTF.

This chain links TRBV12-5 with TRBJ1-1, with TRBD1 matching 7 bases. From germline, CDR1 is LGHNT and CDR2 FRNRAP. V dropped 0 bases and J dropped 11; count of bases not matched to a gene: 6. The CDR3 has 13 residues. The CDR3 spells CASGLVTGAPAFF. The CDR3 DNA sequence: TGTGCTAGTGGTTTGGTCACAGGGGCACCGGCTTTCTTT. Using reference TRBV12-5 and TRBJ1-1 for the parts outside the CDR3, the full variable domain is DARVTQTPRHKVTEMGQEVTMRCQPILGHNTVFWYRQTMMQGLELLAYFRNRAPLDDSGMPKDRFSAEMPDATLATLKIQPSEPRDSAVYFCASGLVTGAPAFFGQGTRLTVV.

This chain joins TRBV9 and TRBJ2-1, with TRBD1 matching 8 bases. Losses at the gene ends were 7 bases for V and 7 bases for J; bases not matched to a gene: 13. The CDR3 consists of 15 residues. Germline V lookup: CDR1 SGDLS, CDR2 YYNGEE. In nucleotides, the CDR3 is TGTGCCAGCGCGAGGGGGCCGACAGGGGAGAATGAGCAGTTCTTC. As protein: CASARGPTGENEQFF.

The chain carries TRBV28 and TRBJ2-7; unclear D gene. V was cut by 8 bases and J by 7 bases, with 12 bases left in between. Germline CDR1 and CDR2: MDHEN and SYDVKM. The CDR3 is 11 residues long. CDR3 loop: CASGAPAEQYF. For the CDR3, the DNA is TGTGCCAGCGGAGCCCCGGCAGAGCAGTACTTC.

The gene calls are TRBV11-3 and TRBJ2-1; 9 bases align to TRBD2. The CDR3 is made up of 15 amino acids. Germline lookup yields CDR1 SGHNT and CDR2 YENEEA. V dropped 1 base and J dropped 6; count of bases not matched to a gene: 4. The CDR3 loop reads CASSLGGREGNEQFF. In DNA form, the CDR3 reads TGTGCCAGCAGCTTAGGCGGGAGGGAGGGCAATGAGCAGTTCTTC. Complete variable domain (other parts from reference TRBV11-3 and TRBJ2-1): EAGVVQSPRYKIIEKKQPVAFWCNPISGHNTLYWYLQNLGQGPELLIRYENEEAVDDSQLPKDRFSAERLKGVDSTLKIQPAELGDSAVYLCASSLGGREGNEQFFGPGTRLTVL.

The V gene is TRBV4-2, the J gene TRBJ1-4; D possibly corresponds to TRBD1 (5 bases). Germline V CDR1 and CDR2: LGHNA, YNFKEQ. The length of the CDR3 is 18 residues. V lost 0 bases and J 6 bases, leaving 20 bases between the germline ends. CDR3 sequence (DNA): TGTGCCAGCAGCCAAGACCCCGTTTCAGGGCGAGAAGATGAAAAACTGTTTTTT. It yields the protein CASSQDPVSGREDEKLFF.